This TCR beta chain was identified in a study of T cells in women clearing cervical HPV infection. Study-wide context: Case blood was drawn a median around 150 days after lesion detection.

With regard to this clone: The antigen is undetermined. One end of the junction does not line up with germline, which may come from a read error.

Dot-blot hybridization genotyped cervical HPV amplified with MY09/MY11 PCR. Profiled with immunoSEQ multiplex PCR; TCRdb holds only in-frame clones, not every one. The record lists more than 30,000 clones, of which the ten most abundant hold roughly 7.3%. Findings and limits, study-wide: CIN3+ cases had significantly higher TCR repertoire richness than controls, but evenness did not differ. Each sample's T-cell count was unknown, possibly confounding richness.

This clonotype was obtained from a woman aged 18 to 69 with a cervical HPV16 infection that either progressed to CIN3+ or cleared (not recorded which). Sample: blood buffy coat.

Partial CDR3 DNA: TGTGCTAGCAGCTCCGGACTAGCGGGGGGCGGGACAGATACC. Translation: CASSSGLAGGGTDT. The whole CDR3 protein is CASSSGLAGGGTDTQYF. The chain combines TRBV7-7 with TRBJ2-5; 14 nucleotides agree with TRBD2. The observed sequence ends 3 residues before the CDR3 terminus, with the missing tail filled in from the germline J gene. There are 17 residues in the CDR3. The germline CDR1 and CDR2 sequences are SSHAT and FNYEAQ (reference sequence).